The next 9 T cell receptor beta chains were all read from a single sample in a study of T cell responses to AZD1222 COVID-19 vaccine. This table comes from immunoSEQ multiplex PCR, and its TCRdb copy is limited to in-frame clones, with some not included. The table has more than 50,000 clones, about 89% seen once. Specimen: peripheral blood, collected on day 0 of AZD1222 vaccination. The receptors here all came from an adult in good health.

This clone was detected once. Here the CDR3 reads CASSLAPPDEKLFF. The CDR3 nucleotides are TGCGCCAGCAGCTTGGCCCCTCCAGATGAAAAACTGTTTTTT. The chain links TRBV5-1 to TRBJ1-4; unclear D gene. The V gene's germline CDR1 is SGHRS and CDR2 YFSETQ. Trimming cost V 0 bases and J 6 bases, with 9 bases left between them. The CDR3 is 14 amino acids.

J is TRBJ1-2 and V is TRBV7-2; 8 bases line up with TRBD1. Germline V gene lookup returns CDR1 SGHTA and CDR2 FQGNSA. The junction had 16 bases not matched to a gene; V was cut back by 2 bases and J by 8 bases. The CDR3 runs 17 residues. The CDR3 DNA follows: TGTGCCAGCAGCTTAACATCCGTCCAGGGGGCGAAAGGGGGCTACACCTTC. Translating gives CASSLTSVQGAKGGYTF.

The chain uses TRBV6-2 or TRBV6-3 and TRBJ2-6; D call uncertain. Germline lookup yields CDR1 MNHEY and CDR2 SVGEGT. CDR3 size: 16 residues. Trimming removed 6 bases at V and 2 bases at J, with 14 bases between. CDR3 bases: TGTGCCAGCAGCCCCTTCGGAAGAACTGGGGCCAACGTCCTGACTTTC. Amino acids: CASSPFGRTGANVLTF.

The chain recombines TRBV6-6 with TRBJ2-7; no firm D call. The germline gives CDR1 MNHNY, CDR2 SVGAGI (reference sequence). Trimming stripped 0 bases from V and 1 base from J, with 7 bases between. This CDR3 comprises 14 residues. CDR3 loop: CASSYSRRSYEQYF. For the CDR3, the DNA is TGTGCCAGCAGTTACTCGAGAAGATCCTACGAGCAGTACTTC.

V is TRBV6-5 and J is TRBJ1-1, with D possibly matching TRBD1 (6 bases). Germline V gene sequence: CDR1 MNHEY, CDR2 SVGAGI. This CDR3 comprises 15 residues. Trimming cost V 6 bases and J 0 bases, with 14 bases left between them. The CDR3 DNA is TGTGCCAGCAGGGTTGGAGGGGGAGTGAACACTGAAGCTTTCTTT. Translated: CASRVGGGVNTEAFF.

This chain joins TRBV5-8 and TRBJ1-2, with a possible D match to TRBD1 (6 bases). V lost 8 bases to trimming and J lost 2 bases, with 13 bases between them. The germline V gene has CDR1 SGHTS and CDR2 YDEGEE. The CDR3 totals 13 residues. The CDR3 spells CASSTGQNYGYTF. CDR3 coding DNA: TGTGCCAGTTCCACAGGGCAGAACTATGGCTACACCTTC.

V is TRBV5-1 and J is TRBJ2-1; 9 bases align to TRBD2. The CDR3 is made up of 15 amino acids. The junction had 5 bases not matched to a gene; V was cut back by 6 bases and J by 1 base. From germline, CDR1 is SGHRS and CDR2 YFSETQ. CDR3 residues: CASKPSGTSYNEQFF. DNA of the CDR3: TGCGCCAGCAAGCCTAGCGGGACTTCCTACAATGAGCAGTTCTTC.

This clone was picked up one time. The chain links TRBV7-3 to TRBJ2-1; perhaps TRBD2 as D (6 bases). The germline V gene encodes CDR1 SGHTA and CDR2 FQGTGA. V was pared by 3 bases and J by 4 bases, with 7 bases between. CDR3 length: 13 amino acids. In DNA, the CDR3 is TGTGCCAGCAGCTTGACTAGTTACAATGAGCAGTTCTTC. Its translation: CASSLTSYNEQFF. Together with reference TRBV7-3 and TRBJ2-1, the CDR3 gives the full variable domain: GAGVSQTPSNKVTEKGKYVELRCDPISGHTALYWYRQSLGQGPEFLIYFQGTGAADDSGLPNDRFFAVRPEGSVSTLKIQRTERGDSAVYLCASSLTSYNEQFFGPGTRLTVL.

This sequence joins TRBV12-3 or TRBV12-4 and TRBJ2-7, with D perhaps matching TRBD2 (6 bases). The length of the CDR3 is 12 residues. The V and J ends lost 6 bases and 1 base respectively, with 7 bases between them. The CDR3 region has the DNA TGTGCCAGCAGCGGGGGTTCCTACGAGCAGTACTTC. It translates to CASSGGSYEQYF.